The clone carrying this T cell receptor (beta chain) was found a few times. Its target is not known. TCRdb re-analysed the reads in MiXCR, keeping a single row per CDR3 protein. This sample has roughly 150,000 distinct CDR3 sequences, with about a quarter found just once. The CDR3 totals 15 residues. With 0 bases removed from V and 6 bases from J, the gap between germline ends came to 15 bases. Germline V gene lookup returns CDR1 SGHAT and CDR2 FQNNGV. This entry is derived from a study of T cell repertoires in cytomegalovirus infection. In the study overall: Indications of both CMV infection and matching HLA type were provided by public TCR beta signatures.

Findings and caveats of the study: The response measured ex vivo was dominated by TCR beta clonotypes (HLA-C-restricted and CMV-specific). Cumulated frequencies of public TCR beta families served to identify carriers of CMV plus the relevant HLA.

V is TRBV11-2 and J is TRBJ2-7, with a possible D match to TRBD2 (6 bases). Sample: PBMCs. The clonotype originates from a human donor in good health (CMV status not recorded). Some clones in this sample may be carry-over from other donors' samples. The DNA of the CDR3 is TGTGCCAGCAGCTTAGATCTTGGGGGAGGCCTCGAGCAGTACTTC. This sequence encodes CASSLDLGGGLEQYF.